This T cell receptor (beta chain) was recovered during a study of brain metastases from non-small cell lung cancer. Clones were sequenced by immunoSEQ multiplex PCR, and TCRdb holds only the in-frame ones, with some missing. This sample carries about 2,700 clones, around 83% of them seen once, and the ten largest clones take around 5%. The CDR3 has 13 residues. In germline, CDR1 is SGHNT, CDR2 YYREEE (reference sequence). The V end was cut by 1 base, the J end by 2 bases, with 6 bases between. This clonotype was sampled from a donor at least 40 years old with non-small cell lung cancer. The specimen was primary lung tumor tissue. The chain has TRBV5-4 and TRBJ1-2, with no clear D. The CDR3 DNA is TGTGCCAGCAGCTTGATGGTGAACTATGGCTACACCTTC. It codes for CASSLMVNYGYTF.